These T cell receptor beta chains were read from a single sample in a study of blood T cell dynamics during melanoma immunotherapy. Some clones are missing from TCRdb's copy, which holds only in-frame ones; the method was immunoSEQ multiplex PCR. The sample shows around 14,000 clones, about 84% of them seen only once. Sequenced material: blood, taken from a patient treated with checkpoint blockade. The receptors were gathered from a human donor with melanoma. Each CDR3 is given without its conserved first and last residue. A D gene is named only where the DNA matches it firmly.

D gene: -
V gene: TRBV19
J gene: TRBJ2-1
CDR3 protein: ASSLRLVGNEQF

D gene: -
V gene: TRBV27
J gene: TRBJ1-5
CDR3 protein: ASKLRWQGTESGKSNQPQH

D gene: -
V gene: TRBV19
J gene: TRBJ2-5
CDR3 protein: ASSITGTNKETQY

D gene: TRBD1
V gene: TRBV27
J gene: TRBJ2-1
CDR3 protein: ASSGGQDRYNEQF

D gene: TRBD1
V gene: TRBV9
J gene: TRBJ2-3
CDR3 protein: ASSPYGTGTTDTQY

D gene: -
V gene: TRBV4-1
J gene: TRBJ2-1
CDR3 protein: ASSQVTRYNEQF

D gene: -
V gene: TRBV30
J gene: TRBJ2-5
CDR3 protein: AWVGLGQETQY

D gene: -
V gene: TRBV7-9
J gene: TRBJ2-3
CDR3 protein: ASSLHSPLPMTQY

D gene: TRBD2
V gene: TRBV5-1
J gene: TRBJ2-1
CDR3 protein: ASSLAGDEIDEQF

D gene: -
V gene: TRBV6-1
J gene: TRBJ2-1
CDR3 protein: ASSEHLGQSSYNEQF

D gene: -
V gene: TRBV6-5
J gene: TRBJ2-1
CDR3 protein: ASTPGGSYNEQF

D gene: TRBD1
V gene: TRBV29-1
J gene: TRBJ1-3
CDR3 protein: SVVGDSSGNTIY

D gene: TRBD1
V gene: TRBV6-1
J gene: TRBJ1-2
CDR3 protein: ASSDRGNYGYT

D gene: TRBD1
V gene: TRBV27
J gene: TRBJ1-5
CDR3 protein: ASSPTRGGGQPQH

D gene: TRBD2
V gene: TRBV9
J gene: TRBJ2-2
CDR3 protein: ASSVASGGAGELF

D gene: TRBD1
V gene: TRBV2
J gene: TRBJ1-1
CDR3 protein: ASSEAGQGGEAF

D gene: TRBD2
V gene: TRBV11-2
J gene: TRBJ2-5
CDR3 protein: ASSSIIAGQETQY

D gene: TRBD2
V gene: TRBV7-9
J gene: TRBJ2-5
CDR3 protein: ASSFTSGGNQETQY

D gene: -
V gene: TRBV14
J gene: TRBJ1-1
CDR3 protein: ASSQEIGFGGSEAF

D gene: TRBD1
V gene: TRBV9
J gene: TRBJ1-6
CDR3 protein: ASSGQGVGSPLH

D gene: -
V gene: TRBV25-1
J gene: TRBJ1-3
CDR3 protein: ASSEPQGARNTIY

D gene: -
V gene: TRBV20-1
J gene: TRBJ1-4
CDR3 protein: SAKENEKLF

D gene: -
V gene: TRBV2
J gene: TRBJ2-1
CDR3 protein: ASSDWGASNEQF

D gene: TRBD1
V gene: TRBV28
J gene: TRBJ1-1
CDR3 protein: ASTPGQGLKGAF

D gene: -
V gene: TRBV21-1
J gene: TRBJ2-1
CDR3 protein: ASSKVVRTSGGASYNEQF

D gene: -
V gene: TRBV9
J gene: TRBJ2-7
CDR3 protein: ASSVGRGPIYEQY

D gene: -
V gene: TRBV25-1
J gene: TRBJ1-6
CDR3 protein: ASSGRESPLH

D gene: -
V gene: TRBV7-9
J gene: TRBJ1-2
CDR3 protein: ASSLVRDSYGYT

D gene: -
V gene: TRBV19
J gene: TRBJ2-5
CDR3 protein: ASRNAGAGETQY

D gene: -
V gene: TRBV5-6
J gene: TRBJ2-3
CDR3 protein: ASSYTGLGATDTQY

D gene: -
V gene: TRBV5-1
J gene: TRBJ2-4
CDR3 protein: ASSPQGIQNIQY

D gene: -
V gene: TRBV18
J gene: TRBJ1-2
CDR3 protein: ASSPQGIYGYT

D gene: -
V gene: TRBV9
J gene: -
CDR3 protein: ASSVGAGLYEQY

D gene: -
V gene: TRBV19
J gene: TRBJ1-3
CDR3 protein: ASSPRADTIY

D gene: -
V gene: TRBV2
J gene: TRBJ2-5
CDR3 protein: ATRQGGETQY

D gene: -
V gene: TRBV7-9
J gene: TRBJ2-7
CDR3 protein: ASSYTEDYEQY

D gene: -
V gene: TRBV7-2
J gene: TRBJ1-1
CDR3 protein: ASSLVFGFWTEAF

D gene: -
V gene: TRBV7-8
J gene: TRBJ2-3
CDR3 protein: ASSSTQSNRRTDTQY

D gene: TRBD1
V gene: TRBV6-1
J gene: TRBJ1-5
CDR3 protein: ASSVDRGGYQPQH